What follows describes a single T cell receptor (beta chain). Its specificity is unknown. The Oncomine TCR Beta short-read assay sequenced DNA from cultured CD4+ T cells. TCRdb reprocessed the PCR reads via MiXCR and lists one record per CDR3 protein. The top ten clones hold approximately 15% of a sample with 7,000 to 10,000 distinct CDR3 sequences, approximately 51% of them seen once. Treatment here: approximately 10-day PBMC culture with coronavirus spike peptide pools or control peptides (ViraFEST assay). According to the study, CD4+ T cells from the unexposed donor were gathered ahead of the COVID-19 pandemic (2011-2018). The ViraFEST method relied on peptide pools to expand antigen-specific T cells, followed by TCR sequencing. Peptide pools at 8.5 to 10 ug/ml stimulated approximately 2 million PBMCs per well with about 9.4 IU/ml IL-2. The entry originates in a study of vaccination and CD4 T cells after COVID-19. Across the whole study: Samples after vaccination came a median roughly 70 days past dose two, ranging 14 to 241.

The V gene's germline CDR1 is DFQATT and CDR2 SNEGSKA (reference sequence). V trimming: 6 bases; J trimming: 9 bases; junction bases outside the gene matches: 19. This CDR3 region has 17 residues. This chain links TRBV20-1 with TRBJ2-3; 12 nucleotides align to TRBD2. The origin of this receptor is a human donor in good health. Material for sequencing was CD4+ T cells from blood, cultured in vitro. The CDR3 nucleotides are TGCAGTGCCAGCTCCCTCAGGACTAGCGGGATGGGGGGCACGCAGTATTTT. Residues: CSASSLRTSGMGGTQYF.